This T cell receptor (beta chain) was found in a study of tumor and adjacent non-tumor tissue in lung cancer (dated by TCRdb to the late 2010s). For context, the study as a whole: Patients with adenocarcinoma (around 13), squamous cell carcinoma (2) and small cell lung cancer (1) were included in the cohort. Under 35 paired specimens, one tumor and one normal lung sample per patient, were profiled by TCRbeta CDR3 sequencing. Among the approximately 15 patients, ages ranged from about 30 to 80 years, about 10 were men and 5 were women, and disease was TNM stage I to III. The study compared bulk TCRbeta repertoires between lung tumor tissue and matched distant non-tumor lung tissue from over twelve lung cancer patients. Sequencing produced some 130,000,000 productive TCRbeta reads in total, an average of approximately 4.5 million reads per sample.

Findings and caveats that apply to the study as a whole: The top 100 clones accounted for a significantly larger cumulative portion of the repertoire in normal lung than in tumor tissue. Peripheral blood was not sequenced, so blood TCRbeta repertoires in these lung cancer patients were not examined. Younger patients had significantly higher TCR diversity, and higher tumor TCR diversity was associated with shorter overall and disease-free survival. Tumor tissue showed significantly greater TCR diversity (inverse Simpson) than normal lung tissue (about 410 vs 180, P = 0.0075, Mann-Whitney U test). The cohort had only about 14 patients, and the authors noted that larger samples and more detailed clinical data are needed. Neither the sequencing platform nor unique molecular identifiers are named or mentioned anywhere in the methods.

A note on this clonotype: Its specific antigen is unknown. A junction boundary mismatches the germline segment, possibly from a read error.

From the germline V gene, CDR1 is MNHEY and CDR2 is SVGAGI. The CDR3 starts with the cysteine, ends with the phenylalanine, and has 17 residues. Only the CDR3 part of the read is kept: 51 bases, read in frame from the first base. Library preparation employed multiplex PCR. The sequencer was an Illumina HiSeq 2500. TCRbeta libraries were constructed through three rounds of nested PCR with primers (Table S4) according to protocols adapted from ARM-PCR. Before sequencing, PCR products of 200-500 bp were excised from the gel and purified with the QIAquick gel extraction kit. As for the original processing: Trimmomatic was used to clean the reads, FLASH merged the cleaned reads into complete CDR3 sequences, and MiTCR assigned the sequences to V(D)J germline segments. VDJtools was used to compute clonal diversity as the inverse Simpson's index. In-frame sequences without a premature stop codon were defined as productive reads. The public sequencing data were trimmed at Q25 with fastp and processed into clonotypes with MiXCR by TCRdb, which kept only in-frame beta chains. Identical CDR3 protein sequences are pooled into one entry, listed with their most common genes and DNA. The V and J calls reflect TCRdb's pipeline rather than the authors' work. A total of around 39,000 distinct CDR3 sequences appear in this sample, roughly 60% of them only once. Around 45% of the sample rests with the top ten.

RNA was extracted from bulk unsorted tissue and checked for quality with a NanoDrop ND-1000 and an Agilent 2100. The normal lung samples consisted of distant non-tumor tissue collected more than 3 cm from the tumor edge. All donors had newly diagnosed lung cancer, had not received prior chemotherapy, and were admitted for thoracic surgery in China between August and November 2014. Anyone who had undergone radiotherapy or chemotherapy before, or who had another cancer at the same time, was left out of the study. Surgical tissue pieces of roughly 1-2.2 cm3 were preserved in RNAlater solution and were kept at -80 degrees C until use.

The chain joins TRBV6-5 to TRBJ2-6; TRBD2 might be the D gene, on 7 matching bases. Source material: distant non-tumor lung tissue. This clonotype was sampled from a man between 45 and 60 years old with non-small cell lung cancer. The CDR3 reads CASSRGGASSVANVLTF. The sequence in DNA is TGTGCCAGCAGTCGCGGGGGCGCCAGTTCTGTGGCCAACGTCCTGACTTTC.